This TCR beta chain was observed in a study of T-cell memory formation after mild COVID-19. Trimming cost V 4 bases and J 2 bases; bases outside gene matches: 15. CDR3 length: 18 amino acids. Germline V gene data show CDR1 as SGHKS and CDR2 as YYEKEE (reference sequence). One entry per CDR3 protein results from TCRdb running MiXCR on the 5' RACE reads. This table holds 250,000 to 300,000 distinct CDR3 sequences, 15% to 20% found once. This receptor was obtained from a man between 18 and 35 years old who had mild COVID-19 (a few samples of this study predate the infection). Cell type and time point are not known. The sample comprised PBMCs or a T cell subset sorted from them (not recorded which). The V and J genes are TRBV5-5 and TRBJ1-1, with 9 bases fitting TRBD1. CDR3 DNA: TGTGCCAGCAGCCCTCGGCCTCGACAGGGGGGGGACAACACTGAAGCTTTCTTT. Its translation is CASSPRPRQGGDNTEAFF.